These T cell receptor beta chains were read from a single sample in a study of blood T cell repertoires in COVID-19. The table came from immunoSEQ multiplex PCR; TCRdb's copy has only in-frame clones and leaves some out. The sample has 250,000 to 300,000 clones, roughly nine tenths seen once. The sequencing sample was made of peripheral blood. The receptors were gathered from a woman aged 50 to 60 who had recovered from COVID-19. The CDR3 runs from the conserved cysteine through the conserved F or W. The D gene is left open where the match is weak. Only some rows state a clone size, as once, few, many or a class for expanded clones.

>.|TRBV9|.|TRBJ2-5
TGTGCCAGCAGCCTAACGGGAGACGGGGAGACCCAGTACTTC
CASSLTGDGETQYF
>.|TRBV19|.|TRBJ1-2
TGTGCCACAGGGGTGGGCTATGGCTACACCTTC
CATGVGYGYTF
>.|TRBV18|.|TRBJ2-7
TGTGCCAGCTCACCCTACGGTCTAAGGGGCGAGCAGTACTTC
CASSPYGLRGEQYF
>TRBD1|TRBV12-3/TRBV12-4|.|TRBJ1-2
TGTGCCAGCAGTTCGACAGGGTTTGGCGGCTACACCTTC
CASSSTGFGGYTF
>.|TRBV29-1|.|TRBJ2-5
TGCAGTTGCCCCGCTACGGAGGGTACCGAGACCCAGTACTTC
CSCPATEGTETQYF
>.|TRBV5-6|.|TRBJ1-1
TGTGCCAGCAGCTTGGGCACAATCGCTGAAGCTTTCTTT
CASSLGTIAEAFF
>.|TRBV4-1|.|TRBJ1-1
TGCGCCAGCAGCCAATCTGGGACACGAACGTGGGACACTGAAGCTTTCTTT
CASSQSGTRTWDTEAFF
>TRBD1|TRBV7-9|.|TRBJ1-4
TGTGCCAGCAGCTTTCCGGGACAGGGGTACGTTAATGAAAAACTGTTTTTT
CASSFPGQGYVNEKLFF
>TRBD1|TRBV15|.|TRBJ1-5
TGTGCCACCAGCAGAGACTCCTACGGACAGGTTGGTCAGCCCCAGCATTTT
CATSRDSYGQVGQPQHF
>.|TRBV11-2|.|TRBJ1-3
TGTGCCAGCAGCCCTACAGTTCACTCTGGAAACACCATATATTTT
CASSPTVHSGNTIYF
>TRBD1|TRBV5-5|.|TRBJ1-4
TGTGCCAGCAGCCGGCCAGGGACAGGTAGCTCAGGAGGGGAAAAACTGTTTTTT
CASSRPGTGSSGGEKLFF
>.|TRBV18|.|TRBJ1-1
TGTGCCAGCTCACTCACGGGGGAGATGAACACTGAAGCTTTCTTT
CASSLTGEMNTEAFF
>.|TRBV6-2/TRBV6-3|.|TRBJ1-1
TGTGCCAGCAGCTCCCTGGGCCTGAACACTGAAGCTTTCTTT
CASSSLGLNTEAFF
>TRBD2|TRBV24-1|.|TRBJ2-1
TGTGCCACCAGTGATTTAGACGCGGGGGGCAAGGATGAGCAGTTCTTC
CATSDLDAGGKDEQFF
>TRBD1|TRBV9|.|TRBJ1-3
TGTGCCAGCAGCCGGACAGGGACTGGAAACACCATATATTTT
CASSRTGTGNTIYF
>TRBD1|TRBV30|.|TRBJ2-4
TGTGCCTGGAGTGTACTTCAGGGGGCAATTAGCAAAAACATTCAGTACTTC
CAWSVLQGAISKNIQYF
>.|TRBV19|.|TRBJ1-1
TGTGCCAGTAGACGCAGAGGCGCTGAAGCTTTCTTT
CASRRRGAEAFF
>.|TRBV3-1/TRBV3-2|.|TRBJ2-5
TGTGCCAGCAGCTCAACAGGGTCCGGGACCCAGTACTTC
CASSSTGSGTQYF
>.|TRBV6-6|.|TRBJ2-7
TGTGCCAGCAGTTACGGGCAGGGGCCCTACGAGCAGTACTTC
CASSYGQGPYEQYF
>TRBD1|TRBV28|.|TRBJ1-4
TGTGCCAGCAGTTTAGGTGGGACAGGGGGTGAAAAACTGTTTTTT
CASSLGGTGGEKLFF
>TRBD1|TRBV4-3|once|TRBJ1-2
TGCGCCAGCAGCCAAGCAGGGGGCGAGAACTATGGCTACACCTTC
CASSQAGGENYGYTF
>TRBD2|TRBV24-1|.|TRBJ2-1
TGTGCCACCAGTGACTCACCGTCTAGCGGGGCAGGGAATGAGCAGTTCTTC
CATSDSPSSGAGNEQFF
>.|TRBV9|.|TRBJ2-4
TGTGCCAGCAGTCCGGGGGGCACGTCCAAAAACATTCAGTACTTC
CASSPGGTSKNIQYF
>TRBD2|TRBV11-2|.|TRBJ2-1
TGTGCCAGCAGAACACGGAAAGTTGGGCGGGAGGGCCGAGGCGAGCAGTTCTTC
CASRTRKVGREGRGEQFF